The 4 T cell receptor beta chains below were found in one sample sequenced in a study of T cells in Graves' hyperthyroidism and ophthalmopathy. Amplification of TCR beta CDR3 regions used RNA as the template. A first-round RT-PCR of the TCR CDR3 used the HTBI primer set. A single record per CDR3 protein comes from TCRdb applying MiXCR to the multiplex PCR reads. Of hundreds of thousands of distinct CDR3 sequences listed, about 15% are singletons. The sequenced material came from blood. The source of these receptors is a woman between 18 and 29 years old with Graves' ophthalmopathy.

The V gene is TRBV6-1, the J gene TRBJ2-4, with TRBD2 as a possible D gene (6 bases). The germline V and J ends were trimmed by 2 bases and 3 bases, with 17 bases remaining between them. Germline V gene data show CDR1 as MNHNS and CDR2 as SASEGT. The CDR3 runs to 17 residues. The CDR3 is CASSEPHSGGGKNIQYF. DNA for the CDR3: TGTGCCAGCAGTGAACCCCATTCCGGGGGAGGCAAAAACATTCAGTACTTC.

This clonotype was seen repeatedly, ten times or more. The chain combines TRBV10-3 with TRBJ2-1; 8 bases align to TRBD2. Trimming removed 5 bases from V and 5 bases from J; junction bases left unmatched: 14. CDR3 size: 17 residues. Germline V gene sequence: CDR1 ENHRY, CDR2 SYGVKD. The CDR3 sequence is CAISKREGAGVNNEQFF. The CDR3 bases are TGTGCCATCAGTAAACGAGAGGGAGCGGGAGTAAACAATGAGCAGTTCTTC.

This clonotype came up many times. This chain uses TRBV7-6 with TRBJ2-7; the D gene could be TRBD1 or TRBD2 (5 bases each). CDR1 SGHVS and CDR2 FNYEAQ come from the germline V gene. The CDR3 contains 14 residues. The germline V and J ends were trimmed by 3 bases and 4 bases, with 13 bases remaining between them. The CDR3 protein is CASSFSGDGYEQYF. In DNA form, the CDR3 reads TGTGCCAGCAGCTTTTCCGGGGACGGTTACGAGCAGTACTTC.

The sample holds one count of this clonotype. The chain links TRBV3-1 to TRBJ1-5; no reliable D call. This CDR3 is built from 18 residues. CDR1 and CDR2 (germline): LGHDT, YNNKEL (reference sequence). The ends were cut back, 0 bases at V and 4 bases at J, with 19 bases in the middle. CDR3 region: CASSQEPPGLVDNQPQHF. Written as DNA, the CDR3 is TGTGCCAGCAGCCAAGAACCCCCGGGGTTGGTGGATAATCAGCCCCAGCATTTT. Full variable domain (rest looked up from reference TRBV3-1 and TRBJ1-5): DTAVSQTPKYLVTQMGNDKSIKCEQNLGHDTMYWYKQDSKKFLKIMFSYNNKELIINETVPNRFSPKSPDKAHLNLHINSLELGDSAVYFCASSQEPPGLVDNQPQHFGDGTRLSIL.